Listed below are T cell receptor beta chains from one sample, sequenced in a study of blood T cells in healthy people across ages. Using its own MiXCR run on the 5' RACE reads, TCRdb lists one record per CDR3 protein. The data contain roughly 1,500,000 distinct CDR3 sequences, roughly 32% of them singletons. Sample: blood. The origin of the receptors is a woman aged 25 to 39 in good health. CDR3s include the opening cysteine and the closing phenylalanine or tryptophan. A D gene is named only where the DNA matches it firmly. Not all rows give a size; the values are once, few, many and, for expanded clones, a class.

TRBV20-1	few	TRBD1	TRBJ2-3	CSAPTGKGATDTQYF	TGCAGTGCCCCGACGGGAAAGGGGGCAACAGATACGCAGTATTTT
TRBV11-3	NA	NA	TRBJ2-1	CASSLERGRSSYNEQFF	TGTGCCAGCAGCTTAGAACGGGGGCGGAGCTCCTACAATGAGCAGTTCTTC
TRBV5-4	NA	TRBD1	TRBJ1-1	CASSPLGDRGSTEAFF	TGTGCCAGCAGCCCCCTTGGAGACAGGGGGAGCACTGAAGCTTTCTTT
TRBV27	NA	TRBD2	TRBJ2-7	CASSLTPAGVPYEQYF	TGTGCCAGCAGTCTTACCCCAGCGGGAGTGCCTTACGAGCAGTACTTC
TRBV20-1	few	TRBD2	TRBJ2-7	CSAGPSGSLDEQYF	TGCAGTGCTGGTCCTAGCGGGAGCTTGGACGAGCAGTACTTC
TRBV5-1	NA	TRBD1	TRBJ2-5	CASSPSSFEKGARETQYF	TGCGCCAGCAGCCCCTCTTCGTTTGAAAAGGGGGCACGGGAGACCCAGTACTTC
TRBV19	NA	TRBD1	TRBJ2-7	CASSRYRDSSYEQYF	TGTGCCAGTAGTCGTTACCGGGACAGTTCCTACGAGCAGTACTTC
TRBV12-3/TRBV12-4	NA	NA	TRBJ2-1	CASSYGRGLGNEQFF	TGTGCCAGCAGTTATGGCAGGGGTTTGGGGAATGAGCAGTTCTTC
TRBV20-1	few	TRBD2	TRBJ2-5	CSARPLPSGSGETQYF	TGCAGTGCTAGGCCCCTTCCTAGCGGGAGTGGTGAGACCCAGTACTTC
TRBV5-1	many	TRBD2	TRBJ2-1	CASSLVTSGAAEQFF	TGCGCCAGCAGCTTGGTGACTAGCGGGGCGGCGGAGCAGTTCTTC
TRBV11-2	NA	TRBD1	TRBJ2-3	CASSLGTGVYVETQGSQYF	TGTGCCAGCAGTTTGGGGACAGGGGTTTATGTCGAAACCCAGGGGTCGCAGTATTTT
TRBV15	once	NA	TRBJ2-5	CATSRDRLETQYF	TGTGCCACCAGCAGGGACCGGTTGGAGACCCAGTACTTC
TRBV6-1	NA	TRBD1	TRBJ1-1	CATYSPRGQGISEAFF	TGTGCCACCTATAGCCCCCGGGGACAGGGTATCTCTGAAGCTTTCTTT
TRBV12-3/TRBV12-4	many	TRBD2	TRBJ2-1	CASGPGGTYNEQFF	TGTGCCAGCGGCCCGGGGGGAACCTACAATGAGCAGTTCTTC
TRBV18	few	NA	TRBJ1-2	CASSPPARRETTF	TGTGCCAGCTCACCACCGGCGCGAAGGGAAACCACCTTC
TRBV5-1	NA	NA	TRBJ2-3	CASSWTQGADTQYF	TGCGCCAGCAGCTGGACCCAAGGGGCAGATACGCAGTATTTT
TRBV5-6	NA	NA	TRBJ2-1	CASSLAKLSYNEQFF	TGTGCCAGCAGCTTGGCCAAGCTGTCCTACAATGAGCAGTTCTTC
TRBV5-1	NA	NA	TRBJ1-3	CASSSTNRRTSSGNTIYF	TGCGCCAGCAGCTCCACCAATCGACGGACGAGCTCTGGAAACACCATATATTTT
TRBV3-1	NA	NA	TRBJ2-7	CASSQVSNHEQYF	TGTGCCAGCAGCCAAGTCTCGAACCACGAGCAGTACTTC
TRBV4-1	many	NA	TRBJ2-3	CASSQEFDMTDTQYF	TGCGCCAGCAGCCAGGAATTTGACATGACAGATACGCAGTATTTT
TRBV7-9	NA	NA	TRBJ2-3	CVSSDRDHTDTQYF	TGTGTCAGCAGCGACCGGGACCATACAGATACGCAGTATTTT
TRBV10-3	NA	TRBD1	TRBJ1-1	CAIWTGRAAEAFF	TGTGCCATTTGGACAGGGAGGGCCGCTGAAGCTTTCTTT
TRBV5-1	NA	TRBD2	TRBJ2-3	CASGLEQRGSTDTQYF	TGCGCCAGCGGCTTGGAGCAGCGGGGGAGCACAGATACGCAGTATTTT
TRBV6-6	few	TRBD1	TRBJ2-1	CASRRTGTLNEQFF	TGTGCCAGCAGGCGGACAGGAACCCTCAATGAGCAGTTCTTC
TRBV28	few	NA	TRBJ2-7	CASRSNPPSSYEQYF	TGTGCCAGCAGGTCCAATCCCCCTAGCTCCTACGAGCAGTACTTC
TRBV24-1	NA	TRBD1	TRBJ2-3	CTTSDSGTGTFDTQYF	TGTACCACCAGTGACTCCGGGACAGGGACGTTTGATACGCAGTATTTT
TRBV20-1	few	TRBD1	TRBJ1-2	CSARSDRPSGYTF	TGCAGTGCTAGGTCGGACAGGCCCTCAGGCTACACCTTC
TRBV27	many	TRBD2	TRBJ2-7	CASRIAGSAYEQYF	TGTGCCAGCAGAATAGCGGGATCGGCCTACGAGCAGTACTTC
TRBV20-1	few	NA	TRBJ2-7	CSASVDQRFSYEQYF	TGCAGTGCTTCGGTAGATCAACGCTTTTCCTACGAGCAGTACTTC
TRBV4-1	few	TRBD1	TRBJ2-3	CASSQDGQGWDTQYF	TGCGCCAGCAGCCAAGATGGACAGGGTTGGGATACGCAGTATTTT
TRBV28	NA	TRBD2	TRBJ2-7	CASSHPGLGGDEQYF	TGTGCCAGCAGTCACCCGGGACTAGGGGGAGACGAGCAGTACTTC
TRBV7-8	NA	TRBD2	TRBJ2-7	CASSALAGGGYEQYF	TGTGCCAGCAGCGCGTTAGCGGGGGGTGGGTACGAGCAGTACTTC